This TCR beta chain was observed in a study of CD8+ T cells in alopecia areata. Turning to the study itself: Severity of treated patients was scored by affected scalp percentage.

cDNA prepared by RNA extraction and subsequent reverse transcription served as the template for sequencing. Libraries were prepared by immunoSEQ multiplex PCR; TCRdb keeps only in-frame clonotypes and omits some of them. The sample yields some 160,000 clones, less than 70% seen once. Treatment of the sample: oral pan-JAK inhibitor, 5-10 mg twice daily. Alopecia areata patients gave lesional scalp punch biopsies and peripheral blood samples. CDR1 is SQVTM, CDR2 ANQGSEA, per germline. The CDR3 spans 15 residues. V shed 1 base and J 2 bases; nucleotides not matched to a gene: 5. This clone came up a few times.

This rearrangement joins TRBV29-1 to TRBJ2-1; 7 positions match TRBD2. This receptor was identified in a human donor with alopecia areata. This sample comprised CD4+ T cells sorted from blood, obtained at week 4, from a patient treated with tofacitinib. In DNA, the CDR3 is TGCAGCGTTGAAGGAAATCGGGGGGCCTACAATGAGCAGTTCTTC. Amino acid sequence: CSVEGNRGAYNEQFF.